One TCR beta chain is described in this entry. This sample stems from a study of blood T cell repertoires in COVID-19. On the study more broadly: The analysed material was cDNA or gDNA that came from T cells, B-cell-depleted T cells, or PBMCs.

Clones were read by immunoSEQ multiplex PCR, and TCRdb kept only the in-frame ones, dropping some. The table lists around 220,000 clones, nearly 90% of them singletons. The CDR3 runs to 18 residues. Trimming removed 1 base at V and 0 bases at J, with 16 bases between. Germline V gene sequence: CDR1 SGHAT, CDR2 FQNNGV. Donors were grouped by their self-reported clinical history. V gene TRBV11-2 combines with J gene TRBJ1-5; D gene unclear. Sequenced: PBMCs or T cells enriched from blood (not recorded which). This sequence was found in a man aged 25-45 years who had been exposed to COVID-19. The CDR3 sequence is CASSLAVAGLDSNQPQHF. DNA of the CDR3: TGTGCCAGCAGCTTAGCAGTAGCGGGCCTAGATAGCAATCAGCCCCAGCATTTT.